The 25 T cell receptor beta chains presented below share a single source sample, sequenced in a study of blood T cells in healthy people across ages. It was with a sample-barcoded 5' primer and a J-beta primer mix that a second PCR of roughly 6 to 12 cycles was run. TCRdb re-analysed the 5' RACE reads in MiXCR, keeping a single row per CDR3 protein. The sample lists hundreds of thousands of distinct CDR3 sequences; roughly three fifths were seen once. Material for sequencing was blood. The receptors here all came from a man aged 55 to 70 in good health.

The rearrangement uses TRBV9 and TRBJ2-5, with 10 positions matching TRBD2. This CDR3 comprises 15 residues. The germline gives CDR1 SGDLS, CDR2 YYNGEE. The J segment lost 5 bases and the V segment lost 3 bases, leaving 7 bases of the junction unmatched. The CDR3 is CASSEGLARLETQYF. The CDR3 DNA is TGTGCCAGCAGCGAGGGACTAGCGCGATTGGAGACCCAGTACTTC. Combining the CDR3 with reference TRBV9 and TRBJ2-5 gives the whole variable domain DSGVTQTPKHLITATGQRVTLRCSPRSGDLSVYWYQQSLDQGLQFLIQYYNGEERAKGNILERFSAQQFPDLHSELNLSSLELGDSALYFCASSEGLARLETQYFGPGTRLLVL.

This clonotype was observed a few times. V usage is TRBV4-1 and J usage is TRBJ2-1; 10 bases are shared with TRBD2. Germline CDR1 MGHRA, CDR2 YSYEKL. This CDR3 is built from 17 residues. Trimming at V came to 3 bases and at J to 4 bases, leaving 9 bases not matched to a gene. CDR3 coding DNA: TGCGCCAGCAGCCACCCCACAAGCGGGGGGGTTTACAATGAGCAGTTCTTC. Its translation: CASSHPTSGGVYNEQFF.

CDR3 sequence (DNA): TGTGCCAGCAGTCCTACACACGGGACAGGTGAGGCCCAGTACTTC. It yields the protein CASSPTHGTGEAQYF. The chain couples TRBV6-2 or TRBV6-3 to TRBJ2-7; 8 nucleotides agree with TRBD1. The germline gives CDR1 MNHEY, CDR2 SVGEGT. CDR3 length: 15 residues. The V segment lost 5 bases and the J segment 10 bases; nucleotides outside the gene matches: 16.

This chain joins TRBV7-2 and TRBJ2-3; D gene ambiguous. The CDR3 length is 14 residues. With 1 base removed from V and 2 bases from J, the gap between germline ends came to 7 bases. The germline V gene has CDR1 SGHTA and CDR2 FQGNSA. The CDR3 is CASSLVLITDTQYF. CDR3 bases: TGTGCCAGCAGCTTAGTACTCATCACAGATACGCAGTATTTT.

The genes are TRBV6-2 or TRBV6-3 and TRBJ1-2; 10 nucleotides match TRBD1. This CDR3 region has 14 residues. The germline V gene has CDR1 MNHEY and CDR2 SVGEGT. Germline trimming cut 6 bases from V and 5 bases from J; bases unmatched to any gene: 6. CDR3 in DNA: TGTGCCAGCAGACGGACAGGGGGTGCATATGGCTACACCTTC. Amino acids: CASRRTGGAYGYTF.

This clonotype was seen a handful of times. J is TRBJ2-4 and V is TRBV7-8; D call uncertain. The closer fit of TRBJ2-7 to the DNA end suggests the J call may be wrong. The germline V gene encodes CDR1 SGHVS and CDR2 FQNEAQ. There are 14 residues in the CDR3. DNA of the CDR3: TGTGCCAGCAGCTTAGGTACACTGGCCGGCGAGCAGTACTTC. Protein sequence: CASSLGTLAGEQYF.

This clonotype appeared a few times. The rearrangement links TRBV28 to TRBJ2-1; TRBD1 agrees at 9 bases. Germline V gives CDR1 MDHEN, CDR2 SYDVKM. The junction had 8 bases not matched to a gene; V was cut back by 6 bases and J by 5 bases. There are 15 residues in the CDR3. In DNA, the CDR3 is TGTGCCAGCAGGATCCGGGACAGGGAGAACAATGAGCAGTTCTTC. Encoded protein: CASRIRDRENNEQFF. The full variable domain, with the rest looked up from reference TRBV28 and TRBJ2-1, is DVKVTQSSRYLVKRTGEKVFLECVQDMDHENMFWYRQDPGLGLRLIYFSYDVKMKEKGDIPEGYSVSREKKERFSLILESASTNQTSMYLCASRIRDRENNEQFFGPGTRLTVL.

The chain combines TRBV12-3 or TRBV12-4 with TRBJ1-2; TRBD1 is a possible D gene (6 bases). V dropped 3 bases and J dropped 7 bases, with 9 bases sitting between them. The CDR3 is 12 residues long. CDR3 in DNA: TGTGCCAGCAGTTTTGGGGGCCGTGGCTACACCTTC. It encodes CASSFGGRGYTF.

This chain joins TRBV12-3 or TRBV12-4 and TRBJ1-2, with 8 bases fitting TRBD1. With 2 bases clipped from V and 2 bases from J, the junction kept 4 bases outside the gene matches. This CDR3 has 15 residues. In DNA form, the CDR3 reads TGTGCCAGCAGTTTATGGCCAGGGGGCAACTATGGCTACACCTTC. Amino acids: CASSLWPGGNYGYTF.

V gene TRBV5-1 combines with J gene TRBJ2-1; the D is unclear. CDR3 length: 15 residues. Per the germline V gene, CDR1 is SGHRS and CDR2 is YFSETQ. V gave up 0 bases and J gave up 1 base, with 8 bases separating them. The CDR3, as DNA: TGCGCCAGCAGCTTGGGGGTTCAATCCTACAATGAGCAGTTCTTC. Its translation is CASSLGVQSYNEQFF.

This clonotype was seen a handful of times. The rearrangement uses TRBV4-1 and TRBJ2-5, with a weak D call TRBD2 (6 bases). The CDR3 runs 16 residues. V gave up 3 bases and J gave up 2 bases, with 16 bases separating them. From germline, CDR1 is MGHRA and CDR2 YSYEKL. In nucleotides, the CDR3 is TGCGCCAGCAGCCATGGACTTGGGGGGATACAAGAGACCCAGTACTTC. Residues: CASSHGLGGIQETQYF.

V usage is TRBV27 and J usage is TRBJ2-5, with TRBD2 identical over 7 bases. The J call may be mistaken, given a closer DNA end match to TRBJ2-7. Germline CDR1 MNHEY, CDR2 SMNVEV (reference sequence). This CDR3 is built from 15 residues. In nucleotides, the CDR3 is TGTGCCAGCAGCGGTCTGGTAGCGGGTCCCAACGAGCAGTACTTC. Amino acid sequence: CASSGLVAGPNEQYF.

This clonotype has only a few counts. The V gene is TRBV28, the J gene TRBJ1-5; D might be TRBD1 (5 bases). Per the germline V gene, CDR1 is MDHEN and CDR2 is SYDVKM. Trimming left V 5 bases short and J 2 bases short, with 13 bases between. The CDR3 contains 15 residues. The CDR3 DNA reads as TGTGCCAGCAGTATGCAGGGAGGGGGCAATCAGCCCCAGCATTTT. Its translation: CASSMQGGGNQPQHF.

The V and J genes are TRBV5-5 and TRBJ1-4; no definite D call. V was clipped by 4 bases and J by 0 bases, with 10 bases between them. This CDR3 region has 15 residues. Germline V gene lookup returns CDR1 SGHKS and CDR2 YYEKEE (reference sequence). CDR3 residues: CASSLGRATNEKLFF. The CDR3, as DNA: TGTGCCAGCAGCCTAGGACGGGCAACTAATGAAAAACTGTTTTTT. The whole variable domain, filled in from reference TRBV5-5 and TRBJ1-4, reads DAGVTQSPTHLIKTRGQQVTLRCSPISGHKSVSWYQQVLGQGPQFIFQYYEKEERGRGNFPDRFSARQFPNYSSELNVNALLLGDSALYLCASSLGRATNEKLFFGSGTQLSVL.

The CDR3, as DNA: TGTGCCAGCAGCCAACAGGGGCGCGACCCATCAAACTATGGCTACACCTTC. Amino acid sequence: CASSQQGRDPSNYGYTF. V usage is TRBV7-9 and J usage is TRBJ1-2; 7 nucleotides agree with TRBD1. The CDR3 consists of 17 residues. From germline, CDR1 is SEHNR and CDR2 FQNEAQ (reference sequence). The trim removed 5 bases at V and 2 bases at J, leaving 14 bases unmatched.

This clonotype was counted many times. V and J are TRBV9 and TRBJ2-5; tentative D call: TRBD1 (6 bases). The CDR3 is 17 amino acids. Between the trimmed V and J ends, which lost 2 bases and 1 base, there was a span of 18 bases. Germline V gives CDR1 SGDLS, CDR2 YYNGEE. The CDR3 reads CASSVGLGADLQETQYF. The DNA for the CDR3 is TGTGCCAGCAGCGTTGGGTTGGGGGCAGACCTCCAAGAGACCCAGTACTTC.

This clonotype was counted between two and nine times. The gene calls are TRBV29-1 and TRBJ1-4; no firm D call. This CDR3 is 10 amino acids long. Trimming stripped 7 bases from V and 7 bases from J, with 7 bases between. The germline V gene encodes CDR1 SQVTM and CDR2 ANQGSEA. CDR3 residues: CSALSEKLFF. The CDR3 region has the DNA TGCAGCGCCCTCAGTGAAAAACTGTTTTTT.

The gene calls are TRBV24-1 and TRBJ2-5; D is unresolved. Trimming cost V 8 bases and J 2 bases, with 5 bases left between them. The CDR3 sequence is 11 residues long. Per germline, CDR1 KGHDR and CDR2 SFDVKD. CDR3 nucleotide sequence: TGTGCCACCATGGATCAAGAGACCCAGTACTTC. It specifies CATMDQETQYF.

The J gene is TRBJ2-4, the V gene TRBV29-1, with TRBD2 matching over 7 bases. Trimming at V came to 8 bases and at J to 13 bases, leaving 17 bases not matched to a gene. This CDR3 has 13 amino acids. The V gene's germline CDR1 is SQVTM and CDR2 ANQGSEA. Here the CDR3 reads CSLGGRVGGAQYF. DNA for the CDR3: TGCAGCCTTGGGGGGAGGGTAGGTGGGGCCCAGTACTTC.

V is TRBV20-1 and J is TRBJ2-5, with TRBD2 matching over 10 bases. The germline gives CDR1 DFQATT, CDR2 SNEGSKA (reference sequence). The junction had 8 bases not matched to a gene; V was cut back by 6 bases and J by 1 base. The length of the CDR3 is 15 residues. CDR3 residues: CSAPPASGGQETQYF. DNA of the CDR3: TGCAGTGCCCCACCGGCTAGCGGGGGCCAAGAGACCCAGTACTTC.

The V gene is TRBV3-1, the J gene TRBJ1-6, with a weak D call TRBD1 (5 bases). Germline V gives CDR1 LGHDT, CDR2 YNNKEL (reference sequence). The CDR3 is 16 residues long. V lost 0 bases, J lost 6 bases, and 12 bases lay in between. This CDR3 reads CASSQEGKRGNSPLHF. The DNA for the CDR3 is TGTGCCAGCAGCCAAGAGGGTAAAAGGGGTAATTCACCCCTCCACTTT.

This chain connects TRBV5-1 to TRBJ1-2, with D possibly TRBD1 on 5 matching bases. V gave up 0 bases and J gave up 4 bases, with 13 bases separating them. The V gene's germline CDR1 is SGHRS and CDR2 YFSETQ. The CDR3 runs to 15 residues. CDR3: CASSLDGGEGYGYTF. The CDR3 coding sequence is TGCGCCAGCAGCTTGGATGGGGGAGAGGGCTATGGCTACACCTTC.

The rearrangement links TRBV12-3 or TRBV12-4 to TRBJ1-5; 11 bases line up with TRBD1. Trimming removed 8 bases from V and 7 bases from J; junction bases left unmatched: 7. The CDR3 totals 14 residues. CDR3 DNA sequence: TGTGCCAGCCAAGGGACAGGGGGGGGGCAGCCCCAGCATTTT. Protein: CASQGTGGGQPQHF.

This clonotype was detected only a few times. The J gene is TRBJ2-5, the V gene TRBV12-3 or TRBV12-4; D may be TRBD2 (5 bases). This CDR3 spans 11 amino acids. The V end was cut by 8 bases, the J end by 1 base, with 5 bases between. CDR3 sequence: CASAGQETQYF. CDR3 nucleotide sequence: TGTGCCAGCGCGGGCCAAGAGACCCAGTACTTC.

In this sample, this clonotype turned up a few times. The rearrangement joins TRBV6-2 or TRBV6-3 to TRBJ2-3; a weak D match, TRBD1 (6 bases). V lost 2 bases, J lost 0 bases, and 9 bases lay in between. The germline CDR1 and CDR2 sequences are MNHEY and SVGEGT. This CDR3 has 15 residues. CDR3 loop: CASSYITGSTDTQYF. CDR3 nucleotide sequence: TGTGCCAGCAGTTACATTACAGGGAGCACAGATACGCAGTATTTT.